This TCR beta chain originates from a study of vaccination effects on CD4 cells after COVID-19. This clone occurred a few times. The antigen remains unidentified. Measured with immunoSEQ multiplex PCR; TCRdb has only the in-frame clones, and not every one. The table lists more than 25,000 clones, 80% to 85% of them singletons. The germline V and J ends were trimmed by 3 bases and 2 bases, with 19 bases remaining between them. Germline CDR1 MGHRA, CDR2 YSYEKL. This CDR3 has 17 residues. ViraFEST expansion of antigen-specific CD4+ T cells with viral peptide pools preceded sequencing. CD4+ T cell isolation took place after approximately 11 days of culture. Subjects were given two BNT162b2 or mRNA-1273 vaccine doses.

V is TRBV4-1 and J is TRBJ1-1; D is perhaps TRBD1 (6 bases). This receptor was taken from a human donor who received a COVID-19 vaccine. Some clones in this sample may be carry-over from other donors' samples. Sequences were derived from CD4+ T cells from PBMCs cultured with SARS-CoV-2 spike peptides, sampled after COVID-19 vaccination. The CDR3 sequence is CASSQGAARTVNTEAFF. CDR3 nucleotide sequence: TGCGCCAGCAGCCAGGGTGCGGCTAGGACAGTTAACACTGAAGCTTTCTTT.